This T cell receptor beta chain was sequenced during a study of T cell repertoires in cytomegalovirus infection. Study-wide results and limits: Ex vivo, HLA-C-restricted CMV-specific TCR beta clonotypes prevailed over the rest of the response.

On this clonotype: No antigen is known for it.

The V gene end was trimmed by 8 bases and the J gene end by 3 bases; junction bases not matched to a gene: 7. Germline V gene data show CDR1 as KGHDR and CDR2 as SFDVKD. The CDR3 covers 14 residues. A single record per CDR3 protein comes from TCRdb applying MiXCR to the reads. Among some 920,000 distinct CDR3 sequences listed, approximately 32% were seen once. The gene calls are TRBV24-1 and TRBJ2-5, with 8 nucleotides matching TRBD1. This specimen was cultured CD8+ T cells from PBMCs, taken from culture after CMV antigen stimulation. The TCR was taken from a human donor in good health (CMV status not recorded). Some clones in this sample may be carry-over from other donors' samples. CDR3 residues: CATNNPGQEETQYF. In DNA, the CDR3 is TGTGCCACCAATAACCCGGGACAGGAAGAGACCCAGTACTTC.